The present T cell receptor (beta chain) was sequenced within a study of identical twins. Study results and caveats: Out-of-frame alpha sequences common to twins exhibited a surplus of low generation probability. Beta out-of-frame sequences showed weaker excess sharing between twins. Insertion counts were lower in abundant cord blood beta clonotypes, a trend that memory repertoires did not show.

In every case, the donor was a healthy Caucasian. TCRdb independently ran MiXCR on the 5' RACE reads; one entry per CDR3 protein. The data contain around 450,000 distinct CDR3 sequences, more than 13% of them seen just once; the ten biggest clones take up about 0.52%. Concerning this clonotype: Its antigen is unknown.

CDR3 length: 16 amino acids. Unmatched junction bases numbered 7, after V lost 3 bases and J lost 3 bases. The germline CDR1 and CDR2 sequences are MDHEN and SYDVKM. A further study also used this sample, focusing on yellow fever vaccine responses in identical twins.

The chain uses TRBV28 and TRBJ2-1; 8 positions match TRBD1. This TCR derives from a woman in her late teens or twenties in good health. Sequencing was done on a sample of CD4+ T cells sorted from blood. The CDR3 DNA reads as TGTGCCAGCAGTTTGGACAGGGTTGGTATCTACAATGAGCAGTTCTTC. This translates into CASSLDRVGIYNEQFF.